A selection of T cell receptor beta chains follows, all from one sample in a study of CD8+ T cells in alopecia areata. Assay used: immunoSEQ multiplex PCR; TCRdb lists only in-frame clones, some missing. The data contain approximately 300,000 clones, 55% to 70% of them singletons. The specimen was CD4+ T cells sorted from blood, collected at week 24, from a patient treated with tofacitinib. The receptors shown here come from a human donor with alopecia areata. The CDR3 runs from the conserved cysteine through the conserved F or W. Each record gives: V gene, clone size, J gene, D gene, CDR3 protein, CDR3 DNA. A D gene is named only where the DNA matches it firmly. The size field is filled for only some rows; it gives once, few, many or a size class.

V gene: TRBV2; clone size: .; J gene: TRBJ2-3; D gene: TRBD2; CDR3 protein: CATGTSGGTQYF; CDR3 DNA: TGTGCCACCGGGACTAGCGGCGGTACGCAGTATTTT
V gene: TRBV6-5; clone size: .; J gene: TRBJ1-2; D gene: .; CDR3 protein: CASSRDPWGKGYTF; CDR3 DNA: TGTGCCAGCAGCCGGGACCCTTGGGGCAAAGGCTACACCTTC
V gene: TRBV29-1; clone size: .; J gene: TRBJ2-6; D gene: .; CDR3 protein: CSAGTSGANVLTF; CDR3 DNA: TGCAGCGCCGGAACCTCTGGGGCCAACGTCCTGACTTTC
V gene: TRBV6-5; clone size: few; J gene: TRBJ2-2; D gene: .; CDR3 protein: CASSTDGLNTGELFF; CDR3 DNA: TGTGCCAGCAGTACGGACGGCTTGAACACCGGGGAGCTGTTTTTT
V gene: TRBV11-3; clone size: .; J gene: TRBJ1-1; D gene: .; CDR3 protein: CASSSPTVNGDTEAFF; CDR3 DNA: TGTGCCAGCAGCTCACCAACGGTGAATGGGGACACTGAAGCTTTCTTT
V gene: TRBV5-1; clone size: .; J gene: TRBJ2-2; D gene: .; CDR3 protein: CASSSREGVNTGELFF; CDR3 DNA: TGCGCCAGCAGCTCCCGTGAGGGGGTAAACACCGGGGAGCTGTTTTTT
V gene: TRBV6-5; clone size: .; J gene: TRBJ1-6; D gene: TRBD1; CDR3 protein: CASRYTDRGQNSPLHF; CDR3 DNA: TGTGCCAGCAGATACACCGACAGGGGGCAGAATTCACCCCTCCACTTT
V gene: TRBV19; clone size: few; J gene: TRBJ2-7; D gene: .; CDR3 protein: CASSIGSLSSYEQYF; CDR3 DNA: TGTGCCAGTAGTATTGGGAGCCTCTCTTCCTACGAGCAGTACTTC
V gene: TRBV7-2; clone size: .; J gene: TRBJ1-2; D gene: .; CDR3 protein: CASSLGSDGYTF; CDR3 DNA: TGTGCCAGCAGCTTGGGGAGCGATGGCTACACCTTC
V gene: TRBV30; clone size: .; J gene: TRBJ2-5; D gene: .; CDR3 protein: CAWSGVETQYF; CDR3 DNA: TGTGCCTGGAGTGGCGTCGAGACCCAGTACTTC
V gene: TRBV30; clone size: .; J gene: TRBJ1-1; D gene: .; CDR3 protein: CAWSVHRQGGRMMNTEAFF; CDR3 DNA: TGTGCCTGGAGTGTACATAGGCAGGGAGGGAGGATGATGAACACTGAAGCTTTCTTT
V gene: TRBV30; clone size: .; J gene: TRBJ2-6; D gene: .; CDR3 protein: CAWSAGPGANVLTF; CDR3 DNA: TGTGCCTGGAGTGCAGGGCCCGGGGCCAACGTCCTGACTTTC
V gene: TRBV29-1; clone size: .; J gene: TRBJ1-3; D gene: TRBD1; CDR3 protein: CSVPGEEDRQGTGNTIYF; CDR3 DNA: TGCAGCGTTCCCGGGGAAGAGGACAGACAGGGGACTGGAAACACCATATATTTT
V gene: TRBV30; clone size: few; J gene: TRBJ2-3; D gene: .; CDR3 protein: CAWSRQGDTQYF; CDR3 DNA: TGTGCCTGGAGCAGGCAGGGTGATACGCAGTATTTT
V gene: TRBV2; clone size: many; J gene: TRBJ2-5; D gene: .; CDR3 protein: CASRERNSGETQYF; CDR3 DNA: TGTGCCAGCAGGGAAAGGAACAGTGGGGAGACCCAGTACTTC
V gene: TRBV5-6; clone size: .; J gene: TRBJ1-2; D gene: TRBD1; CDR3 protein: CASSFLTGLAAYTF; CDR3 DNA: TGTGCCAGCAGCTTTTTGACAGGGCTAGCCGCCTACACCTTC
V gene: TRBV25-1; clone size: .; J gene: TRBJ1-2; D gene: .; CDR3 protein: CASRTITGYTF; CDR3 DNA: TGTGCCAGCAGGACAATAACCGGCTACACCTTC
V gene: TRBV30; clone size: .; J gene: TRBJ2-7; D gene: TRBD2; CDR3 protein: CAWEGLAGGPREQYF; CDR3 DNA: TGTGCCTGGGAGGGGCTAGCGGGGGGGCCACGCGAGCAGTACTTC
V gene: TRBV18; clone size: .; J gene: TRBJ1-2; D gene: .; CDR3 protein: CASSPQDLEGYTF; CDR3 DNA: TGTGCCAGCTCGCCACAGGATCTAGAAGGCTACACCTTC
V gene: TRBV29-1; clone size: once; J gene: TRBJ2-3; D gene: .; CDR3 protein: CSVERRRDTQYF; CDR3 DNA: TGCAGCGTTGAAAGGCGCAGGGATACGCAGTATTTT
V gene: TRBV7-2; clone size: .; J gene: TRBJ2-7; D gene: TRBD2; CDR3 protein: CASSPQAGRAYEQYF; CDR3 DNA: TGTGCCAGCAGCCCTCAAGCGGGGAGAGCCTACGAGCAGTACTTC
V gene: TRBV9; clone size: once; J gene: TRBJ2-7; D gene: .; CDR3 protein: CASSVGQAWRYEQYF; CDR3 DNA: TGTGCCAGCAGCGTAGGGCAAGCGTGGAGGTACGAGCAGTACTTC
V gene: TRBV28; clone size: once; J gene: TRBJ2-1; D gene: .; CDR3 protein: CASSSLREQFF; CDR3 DNA: TGTGCCAGCAGTTCTCTACGCGAGCAGTTCTTC
V gene: TRBV5-5; clone size: few; J gene: TRBJ1-2; D gene: .; CDR3 protein: CASSPTGTDYGYTF; CDR3 DNA: TGTGCCAGCAGCCCCACCGGGACGGACTATGGCTACACCTTC
V gene: TRBV10-3; clone size: .; J gene: TRBJ2-5; D gene: .; CDR3 protein: CAISSGTQETQYF; CDR3 DNA: TGTGCCATCAGCTCCGGGACCCAAGAGACCCAGTACTTC
V gene: TRBV7-9; clone size: .; J gene: TRBJ2-2; D gene: TRBD1; CDR3 protein: CASSPGTGHTGELFF; CDR3 DNA: TGTGCCAGCAGCCCAGGGACAGGGCACACCGGGGAGCTGTTTTTT
V gene: TRBV2; clone size: .; J gene: TRBJ2-5; D gene: TRBD1; CDR3 protein: CASNGIQGTQETQYF; CDR3 DNA: TGTGCCAGCAATGGGATACAGGGGACACAAGAGACCCAGTACTTC
V gene: TRBV6-5; clone size: .; J gene: TRBJ1-2; D gene: TRBD1; CDR3 protein: CASSLTGEAGYTF; CDR3 DNA: TGTGCCAGCAGCCTCACAGGGGAAGCTGGCTACACCTTC
V gene: TRBV7-9; clone size: .; J gene: TRBJ1-6; D gene: .; CDR3 protein: CASTSTMAGAYSPLHF; CDR3 DNA: TGTGCCAGCACTTCCACCATGGCAGGGGCATATTCACCCCTCCACTTT
V gene: TRBV30; clone size: .; J gene: TRBJ2-1; D gene: .; CDR3 protein: CAWKENNEQFF; CDR3 DNA: TGTGCCTGGAAGGAGAACAATGAGCAGTTCTTC